This T cell receptor beta chain was identified in a study of tumor-infiltrating lymphocytes in primary liver carcinoma. Whole-study context: Spanning 30 to 69 years of age, the patients were men and women. Spanning 4.2 to 10 cm, the tumors were T1-T3 N0M0.

This clonotype was counted at least ten times. Its antigen remains unidentified. V lost 2 bases, J lost 7 bases, and 2 bases stayed unmatched. CDR3 length equals 13 residues. Germline V CDR1 and CDR2: SQVTM, ANQGSEA. Broader study findings: When set against blood, tumors had a significantly higher top-250-clone fraction (p = 0.039). Pairs comparing tumor with adjacent tissue or blood overlapped less than pairs drawn from tumor regions.

Researchers generated TCR beta cDNA from about 460 ng of total RNA, relying on a constant-region primer. The TCR beta library was amplified through three nested multiplex PCR rounds in a modified ARM-PCR procedure. The first two PCR rounds, nine to ten cycles each, used TRBV1-TRBV30 forward primers and a C-beta reverse primer. MiXCR was run by TCRdb on the multiplex PCR reads, yielding one entry per CDR3 protein. The data hold some 320,000 distinct CDR3 sequences, with less than 75% observed a single time. Alongside blood RNA obtained from unsorted whole blood, germline DNA was also extracted. Sequenced sample: peripheral blood. The chain recombines TRBV29-1 with TRBJ2-2, with 9 nucleotides matching TRBD1. This clonotype originated in a man in his forties with primary liver carcinoma and hepatitis B virus infection. The DNA of the CDR3 is TGCAGCGTTGAAACAGGGGGCATCGGGGAGCTGTTTTTT. Translating gives CSVETGGIGELFF.